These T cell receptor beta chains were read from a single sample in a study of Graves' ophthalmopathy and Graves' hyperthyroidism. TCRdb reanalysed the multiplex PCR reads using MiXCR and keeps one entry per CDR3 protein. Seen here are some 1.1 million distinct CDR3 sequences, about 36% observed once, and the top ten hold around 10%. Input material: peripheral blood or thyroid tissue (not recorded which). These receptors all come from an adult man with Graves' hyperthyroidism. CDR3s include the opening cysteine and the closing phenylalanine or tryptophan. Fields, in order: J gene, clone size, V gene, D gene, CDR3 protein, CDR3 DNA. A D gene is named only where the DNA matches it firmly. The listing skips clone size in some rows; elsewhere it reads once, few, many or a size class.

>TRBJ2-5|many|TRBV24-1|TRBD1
CATSLSGQGQETQYF
TGTGCCACCAGTCTGTCAGGACAGGGACAAGAGACCCAGTACTTC
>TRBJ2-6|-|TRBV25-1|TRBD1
CASSEGDSSGANVLTF
TGTGCCAGCAGTGAAGGGGACAGCTCTGGGGCCAACGTCCTGACTTTC
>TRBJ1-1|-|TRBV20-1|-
CSARFPEAFF
TGCAGTGCTAGATTCCCGGAAGCTTTCTTT
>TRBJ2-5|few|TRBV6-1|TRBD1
CASRPTGPLWETQYF
TGTGCCAGCAGGCCGACAGGGCCCCTCTGGGAGACCCAGTACTTC
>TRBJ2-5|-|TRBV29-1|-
CSVGVGAETQYF
TGCAGCGTTGGGGTGGGGGCGGAGACCCAGTACTTC
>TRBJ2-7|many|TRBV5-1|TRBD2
CASSDEGLAGGYEQYF
TGCGCCAGCAGCGACGAAGGGCTAGCGGGAGGGTACGAGCAGTACTTC
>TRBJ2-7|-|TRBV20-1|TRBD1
CSAGQGFSYEQYF
TGCAGTGCCGGACAGGGGTTCTCCTACGAGCAGTACTTC
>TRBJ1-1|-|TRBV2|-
CASSERDVAFF
TGTGCCAGCAGTGAAAGGGATGTTGCTTTCTTT
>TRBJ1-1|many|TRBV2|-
CASRLEGGGTEAFF
TGTGCCAGCCGACTGGAGGGCGGCGGCACTGAAGCTTTCTTT
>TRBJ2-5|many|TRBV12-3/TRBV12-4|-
CASSSVTGFGETQYF
TGTGCCAGCAGTTCCGTGACAGGATTTGGGGAGACCCAGTACTTC
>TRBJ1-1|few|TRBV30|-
CAWRGGTEAFF
TGTGCCTGGAGGGGTGGGACTGAAGCTTTCTTT
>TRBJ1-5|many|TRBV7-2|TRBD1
CASSWTGYGSNQPQHF
TGTGCCAGCAGCTGGACAGGGTACGGGAGCAATCAGCCCCAGCATTTT
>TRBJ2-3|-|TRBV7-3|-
CASSLDYRTDTQYF
TGTGCCAGCAGCCTGGACTATAGAACAGATACGCAGTATTTT
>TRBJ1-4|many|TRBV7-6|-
CASSLVEGTELFF
TGTGCCAGCAGCTTAGTTGAGGGAACAGAACTGTTTTTT
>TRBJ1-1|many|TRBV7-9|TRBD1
CASSSRRQGSTEAFF
TGTGCCAGCAGCTCAAGGCGACAGGGTTCTACTGAAGCTTTCTTT
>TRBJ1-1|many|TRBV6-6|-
CASSYAGPLEAFF
TGTGCCAGCAGTTACGCGGGCCCCTTGGAAGCTTTCTTT
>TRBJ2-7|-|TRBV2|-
CARAQPTSTVPDYEQYF
TGTGCCAGAGCCCAGCCGACCTCGACAGTTCCTGACTACGAGCAGTACTTC
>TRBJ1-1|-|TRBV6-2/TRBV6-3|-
CASSVQRSEAFF
TGTGCCAGCAGTGTCCAAAGGTCTGAAGCTTTCTTT
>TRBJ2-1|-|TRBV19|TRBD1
CASSIDWQGQYNEQFF
TGTGCCAGTAGTATAGATTGGCAGGGACAGTACAATGAGCAGTTCTTC
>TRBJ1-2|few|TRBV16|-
CASSQQQGRNYGYTF
TGTGCCAGCAGCCAACAACAGGGTAGAAACTATGGCTACACCTTC
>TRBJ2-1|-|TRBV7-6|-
CASSWGGGDYYNEQFF
TGTGCCAGCAGCTGGGGAGGGGGGGATTACTACAATGAGCAGTTCTTC
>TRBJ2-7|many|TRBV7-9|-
CASSLAGVSYEQYF
TGTGCCAGCAGCTTAGCAGGGGTCTCCTACGAGCAGTACTTC
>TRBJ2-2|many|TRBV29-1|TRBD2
CSGSGSRTGELFF
TGCAGCGGTAGCGGGAGTCGCACCGGGGAGCTGTTTTTT
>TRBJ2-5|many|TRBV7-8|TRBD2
CASSQSGGGETQYF
TGTGCCAGCAGTCAATCGGGAGGTGGGGAGACCCAGTACTTC
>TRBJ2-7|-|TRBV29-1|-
CSLGPINYEQYF
TGCAGCTTGGGGCCTATTAACTACGAGCAGTACTTC
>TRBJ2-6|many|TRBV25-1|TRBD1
CASSDPTGSGANVLTF
TGTGCCAGCAGTGACCCGACAGGGTCTGGGGCCAACGTCCTGACTTTC
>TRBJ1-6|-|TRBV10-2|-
CASSDPRGGMNGSPLHF
TGCGCCAGCAGTGACCCACGAGGGGGAATGAACGGTTCACCCCTCCACTTT
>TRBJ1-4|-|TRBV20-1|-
CSAIIGGEKLFF
TGCAGTGCTATTATAGGGGGGGAAAAACTGTTTTTT
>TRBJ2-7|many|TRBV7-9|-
CASSYLRTRGSYEQYF
TGTGCCAGCAGCTACCTTCGGACCCGCGGCTCCTACGAGCAGTACTTC
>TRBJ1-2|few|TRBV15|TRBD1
CATSNGTGVFGYGYTF
TGTGCCACCAGTAACGGGACAGGGGTGTTTGGCTATGGCTACACCTTC
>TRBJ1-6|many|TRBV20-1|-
CSARTGLGPLHF
TGCAGTGCTCGGACGGGACTAGGACCCCTCCACTTT
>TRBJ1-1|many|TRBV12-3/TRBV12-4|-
CASSLASMNTEAFF
TGTGCCAGCAGTTTAGCCAGTATGAACACTGAAGCTTTCTTT
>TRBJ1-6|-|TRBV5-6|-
CASSLGQASPYGSLHF
TGTGCCAGCAGCTTGGGACAGGCAAGCCCCTATGGGTCCCTCCACTTT
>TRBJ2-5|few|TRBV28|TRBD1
CASRPGQGLMYQETQYF
TGTGCCAGCAGACCGGGACAGGGGTTAATGTACCAAGAGACCCAGTACTTC
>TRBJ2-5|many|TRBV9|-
CASSVLALAETQYF
TGTGCCAGCAGCGTATTGGCCCTCGCGGAGACCCAGTACTTC
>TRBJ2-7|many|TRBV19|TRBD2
CASSKGLAGEEQYF
TGTGCCAGTTCGAAGGGACTAGCGGGAGAAGAGCAGTACTTC
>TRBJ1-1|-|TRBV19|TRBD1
CAGSETGGLTEAFF
TGTGCCGGTAGTGAGACAGGGGGCCTCACTGAAGCTTTCTTT
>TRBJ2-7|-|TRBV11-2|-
CASSLDSGLVIYEQHF
TGTGCCAGCAGCTTAGATTCGGGGTTAGTTATCTACGAGCAGCACTTC
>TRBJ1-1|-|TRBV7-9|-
CASSSQGSGNTEAFF
TGTGCCAGCAGCTCACAGGGCTCTGGAAACACTGAAGCTTTCTTT
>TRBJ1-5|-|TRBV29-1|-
CSVERGSNQPQHF
TGCAGCGTTGAGCGGGGTAGCAATCAGCCCCAGCATTTT
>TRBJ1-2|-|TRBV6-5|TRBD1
CASRQGAGYGYTF
TGTGCCAGCAGACAGGGGGCTGGCTATGGCTACACCTTC
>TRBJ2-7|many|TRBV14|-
CASSQERTRREQYF
TGTGCCAGCAGCCAAGAGAGGACTCGCCGAGAGCAGTACTTC
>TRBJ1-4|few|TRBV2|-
CASSPTALNEKLFF
TGTGCCAGCAGTCCGACAGCCCTTAATGAAAAACTGTTTTTT
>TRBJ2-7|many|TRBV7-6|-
CASRDPSSYEQYF
TGTGCCAGCAGGGATCCGAGCTCCTACGAGCAGTACTTC
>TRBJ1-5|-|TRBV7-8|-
CASSTGRGAYEHF
TGTGCCAGCAGCACGGGCCGTGGAGCCTACGAGCATTTT
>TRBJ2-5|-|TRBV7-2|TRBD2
CASSLVGSGRGKTQYF
TGTGCCAGCAGCTTAGTCGGTAGCGGGCGAGGGAAGACCCAGTACTTC
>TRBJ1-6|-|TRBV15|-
CATSRDLQGRYSPLHF
TGTGCCACCAGCAGAGATCTTCAGGGGCGATATTCACCCCTCCACTTT
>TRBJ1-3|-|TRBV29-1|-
CSVDGGNTVYF
TGCAGCGTTGATGGGGGTAACACCGTATATTTT